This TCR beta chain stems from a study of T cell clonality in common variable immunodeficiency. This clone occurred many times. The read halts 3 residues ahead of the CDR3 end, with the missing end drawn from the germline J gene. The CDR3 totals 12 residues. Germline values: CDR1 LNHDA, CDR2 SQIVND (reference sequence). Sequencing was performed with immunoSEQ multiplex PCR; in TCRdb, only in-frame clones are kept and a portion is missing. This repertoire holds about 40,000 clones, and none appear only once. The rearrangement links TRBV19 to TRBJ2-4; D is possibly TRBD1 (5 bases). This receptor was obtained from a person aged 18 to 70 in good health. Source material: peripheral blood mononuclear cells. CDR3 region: CASTHDSSNQYF. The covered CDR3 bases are TGTGCCAGTACCCACGACAGTTCTAAT.